The 14 T cell receptor beta chains in this list originate from one sample, sequenced in a study of blood T cell repertoires in COVID-19. TCRdb keeps only in-frame clones here, not all; method: immunoSEQ multiplex PCR. The sample shows a few hundred thousand clones, about 85% of them seen only once. The sample comprised peripheral blood. These receptors all come from a man younger than 35 with active or convalescent COVID-19.

V is TRBV5-1 and J is TRBJ1-2; D possibly corresponds to TRBD1 (6 bases). The CDR3 is 15 residues long. The V and J ends lost 3 bases and 4 bases respectively, with 16 bases between them. Per germline, CDR1 SGHRS and CDR2 YFSETQ. CDR3 nucleotides: TGCGCCAGCAGCTCCGGGGGGCAGGGCGGCTATGGCTACACCTTC. It codes for CASSSGGQGGYGYTF.

The table lists this clone with a count of one. The chain recombines TRBV18 with TRBJ1-5, with a weak D call TRBD1 (6 bases). The germline V and J ends were trimmed by 2 bases and 4 bases, with 9 bases remaining between them. Germline lookup yields CDR1 KGHSH and CDR2 LQKENI. The CDR3 has 14 residues. CDR3 in DNA: TGTGCCAGCTCACCAGACAGGCCAAATCAGCCCCAGCATTTT. Amino acids: CASSPDRPNQPQHF.

The chain links TRBV6-5 to TRBJ2-7, with 7 nucleotides matching TRBD2. The CDR3 has 15 amino acids. V shed 5 bases and J 7 bases; nucleotides not matched to a gene: 14. Germline values: CDR1 MNHEY, CDR2 SVGAGI. The CDR3 bases are TGTGCCAGCAGTAGGAGCGGGACCCCTGAGAAGGAGCAGTACTTC. This encodes CASSRSGTPEKEQYF.

There are a few counts of this clone. The chain combines TRBV12-5 with TRBJ2-5, with D perhaps matching TRBD1 (5 bases). In germline, CDR1 is LGHNT, CDR2 FRNRAP. Trimming left V 6 bases short and J 0 bases short, with 8 bases between. The CDR3 spans 13 residues. The CDR3 loop reads CASGTAYQETQYF. The CDR3 DNA reads as TGTGCTAGTGGGACAGCCTACCAAGAGACCCAGTACTTC.

The chain links TRBV12-3 or TRBV12-4 to TRBJ2-7, with 7 bases fitting TRBD2. The CDR3 consists of 12 residues. V shed 6 bases, J shed 6 bases, and the junction held 5 bases outside the gene matches. CDR3 DNA sequence: TGTGCCAGCAGCCGGACTAGTGCCGAGCAGTACTTC. Translation: CASSRTSAEQYF.

The V call is TRBV4-1, the J call TRBJ2-7, with D possibly matching TRBD2 (7 bases). CDR3 length: 18 amino acids. Between the trimmed V and J ends, which lost 0 bases and 5 bases, there was a span of 23 bases. The V gene's germline CDR1 is MGHRA and CDR2 YSYEKL. CDR3 coding DNA: TGCGCCAGCAGCCAAGATTCTTCCACAGGGACCCGGGGGGACGAGCAGTACTTC. Protein sequence: CASSQDSSTGTRGDEQYF.

The chain carries TRBV7-2 and TRBJ2-1; D is perhaps TRBD1 (5 bases). This CDR3 spans 15 amino acids. Trimming removed 4 bases at V and 0 bases at J, with 10 bases between. Germline assignment: CDR1 SGHTA and CDR2 FQGNSA. The CDR3 protein is CASSYRKSSYNEQFF. Written as DNA, the CDR3 is TGTGCCAGCAGCTACAGGAAGAGCTCCTACAATGAGCAGTTCTTC.

The chain employs TRBV25-1 and TRBJ2-5; 7 positions agree with TRBD1. Germline CDR1 is MGHDK and CDR2 is SYGVNS. The CDR3 consists of 13 residues. V shed 11 bases, J shed 5 bases, and the junction held 11 bases outside the gene matches. The CDR3 is CASKQGLHETQYF. In DNA, the CDR3 is TGTGCCTCGAAACAGGGGCTGCACGAGACCCAGTACTTC.

This clone was seen once. The V gene is TRBV7-6, the J gene TRBJ2-1, with a tentative D call TRBD1 (6 bases). V lost 5 bases, J lost 7 bases, and 21 bases lay in between. The germline V gene has CDR1 SGHVS and CDR2 FNYEAQ. The CDR3 consists of 16 residues. This chain's CDR3 is CASSPPEGEFRNEQFF. The CDR3 DNA is TGTGCCAGCAGCCCTCCTGAGGGGGAGTTCAGAAATGAGCAGTTCTTC.

The chain uses TRBV27 and TRBJ1-1; no reliable D call. V lost 5 bases and J 5 bases, leaving 21 bases between the germline ends. Per germline, CDR1 MNHEY and CDR2 SMNVEV (reference sequence). The CDR3 loop spans 16 amino acids. CDR3 loop: CASSLSFSMGRTEAFF. Written as DNA, the CDR3 is TGTGCCAGCAGTCTAAGTTTCTCTATGGGGAGGACTGAAGCTTTCTTT.

The chain is built from TRBV7-9 and TRBJ1-1, with unresolved D. Trimming stripped 8 bases from V and 5 bases from J, with 21 bases between. The germline CDR1 and CDR2 sequences are SEHNR and FQNEAQ (reference sequence). This CDR3 is 15 amino acids long. CDR3 nucleotides: TGTGCCAGCCATCGGTCTCAATCCTCGGAGACTGAAGCTTTCTTT. Its protein is CASHRSQSSETEAFF.

The chain joins TRBV19 to TRBJ2-7; possibly TRBD1 for D (6 bases). V was cut by 6 bases and J by 3 bases, with 18 bases left in between. The CDR3 consists of 15 residues. Germline V gene sequence: CDR1 LNHDA, CDR2 SQIVND (reference sequence). This chain's CDR3 is CASRQGTHQDYEQYF. In nucleotides, the CDR3 is TGTGCCAGTAGGCAGGGGACACACCAAGACTACGAGCAGTACTTC.

The V call is TRBV27, the J call TRBJ2-5; D may be TRBD1 (5 bases). CDR3 length equals 15 residues. Germline CDR1 reads MNHEY; CDR2 reads SMNVEV (reference sequence). The V end was cut by 2 bases, the J end by 6 bases, with 16 bases between. Written as DNA, the CDR3 is TGTGCCAGCAGTTTAATGGGGCTACAATCCCAGACCCAGTACTTC. It translates to CASSLMGLQSQTQYF.

J is TRBJ1-6 and V is TRBV18, with D maybe TRBD1 (6 bases). The V end lost 2 bases, the J end lost 10 bases, and 12 bases lay between the germline ends. CDR3 length: 14 amino acids. CDR1 is KGHSH, CDR2 LQKENI, per germline. The CDR3 nucleotides read TGTGCCAGCTCACCAGGGGGGGCCACCTCACCCCTCCACTTT. Its translation: CASSPGGATSPLHF. Drawing the rest from reference TRBV18 and TRBJ1-6, the complete variable domain is NAGVMQNPRHLVRRRGQEARLRCSPMKGHSHVYWYRQLPEEGLKFMVYLQKENIIDESGMPKERFSAEFPKEGPSILRIQQVVRGDSAAYFCASSPGGATSPLHFGNGTRLTVT.